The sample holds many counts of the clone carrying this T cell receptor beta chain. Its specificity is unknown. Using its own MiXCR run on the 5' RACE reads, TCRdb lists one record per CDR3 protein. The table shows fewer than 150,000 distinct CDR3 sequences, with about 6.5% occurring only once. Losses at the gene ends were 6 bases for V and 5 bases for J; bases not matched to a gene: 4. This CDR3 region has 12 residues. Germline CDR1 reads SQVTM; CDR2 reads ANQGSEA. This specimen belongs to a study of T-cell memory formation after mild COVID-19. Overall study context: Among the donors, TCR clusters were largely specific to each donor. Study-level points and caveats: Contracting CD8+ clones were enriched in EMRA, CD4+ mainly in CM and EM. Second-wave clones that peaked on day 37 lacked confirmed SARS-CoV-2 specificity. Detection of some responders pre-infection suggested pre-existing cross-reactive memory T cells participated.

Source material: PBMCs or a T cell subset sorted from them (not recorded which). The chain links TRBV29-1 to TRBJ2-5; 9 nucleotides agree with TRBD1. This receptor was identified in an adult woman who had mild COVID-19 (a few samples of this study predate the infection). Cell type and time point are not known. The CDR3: CSVRTGAETQYF. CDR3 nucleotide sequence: TGCAGCGTAAGGACAGGGGCGGAGACCCAGTACTTC.